This passage covers 15 T cell receptor beta chains from one sample sequenced in a study of blood T cell repertoires in COVID-19. Generated by immunoSEQ multiplex PCR, the TCRdb table keeps only in-frame clones and is missing some. The data hold 350,000 to 500,000 clones, with roughly 88% observed a single time. Sequences were obtained from PBMCs or T cells enriched from blood (not recorded which). Receptor source: a woman aged 18 to 35 who had been exposed to COVID-19.

The genes are TRBV27 and TRBJ2-1, with D perhaps TRBD2 (7 bases). The CDR3 contains 14 residues. From germline, CDR1 is MNHEY and CDR2 SMNVEV (reference sequence). V lost 2 bases and J 8 bases, leaving 13 bases between the germline ends. CDR3 in DNA: TGTGCCAGCAGTTTAGGGGGGGCCTTAGATGAGCAGTTCTTC. Translated: CASSLGGALDEQFF.

The rearrangement links TRBV27 to TRBJ1-1; TRBD1 agrees at 11 bases. Germline CDR1 MNHEY, CDR2 SMNVEV (reference sequence). The CDR3 covers 18 residues. Trimming at V came to 6 bases and at J to 0 bases, leaving 12 bases not matched to a gene. The CDR3, as DNA: TGTGCCAGCAGGACGGCCCCGGGACAGGGGGGCCTGAACACTGAAGCTTTCTTT. As protein: CASRTAPGQGGLNTEAFF.

A few counts support this clone. The chain employs TRBV4-1 and TRBJ1-4; 8 bases match TRBD1. The J segment lost 4 bases and the V segment lost 1 base, leaving 5 bases of the junction unmatched. This CDR3 is 16 amino acids long. Germline V gene data show CDR1 as MGHRA and CDR2 as YSYEKL. CDR3 loop: CASSQGQGTYNEKLFF. DNA of the CDR3: TGCGCCAGCAGCCAAGGACAGGGGACCTATAATGAAAAACTGTTTTTT.

This rearrangement joins TRBV4-3 to TRBJ2-3; D may be TRBD2 (6 bases). Germline CDR1 LGHNA, CDR2 YSLEER. V shed 6 bases and J shed 1 base, with 11 bases lying between them. CDR3 length: 14 residues. CDR3 coding DNA: TGCGCCAGCAGTCCGGGACTCGGCACAGATACGCAGTATTTT. Translation: CASSPGLGTDTQYF.

The rearrangement uses TRBV7-9 and TRBJ1-4, with TRBD1 matching over 9 bases. There are 18 residues in the CDR3. With V trimmed by 5 bases and J by 0 bases, 10 bases remained unmatched. Germline V gene sequence: CDR1 SEHNR, CDR2 FQNEAQ (reference sequence). The CDR3 region is CASSPWTGDHSTNEKLFF. CDR3 sequence (DNA): TGTGCCAGCAGCCCCTGGACAGGGGACCACTCAACTAATGAAAAACTGTTTTTT.

This clone was observed once. The genes are TRBV11-2 and TRBJ2-1, with 9 bases lining up with TRBD2. V shed 5 bases and J 4 bases; nucleotides not matched to a gene: 6. The CDR3 totals 15 residues. Germline V gene data show CDR1 as SGHAT and CDR2 as FQNNGV. The CDR3 region has the DNA TGTGCCAGCAGCCCGACTAGCGGTTCGTACAATGAGCAGTTCTTC. It encodes CASSPTSGSYNEQFF.

The chain joins TRBV19 to TRBJ1-5; D is uncertain. With 5 bases removed from V and 0 bases from J, the gap between germline ends came to 5 bases. The CDR3 has 13 amino acids. Germline V lookup: CDR1 LNHDA, CDR2 SQIVND (reference sequence). The CDR3 bases are TGTGCCAGTAGTCCCTATAGCAATCAGCCCCAGCATTTT. Residues: CASSPYSNQPQHF.

CDR3 protein: CASSSRQGGSTDTQYF. CDR3 DNA sequence: TGTGCCAGCAGCTCGCGACAGGGCGGGAGCACAGATACGCAGTATTTT. J is TRBJ2-3 and V is TRBV7-9; TRBD1 aligns across 7 bases. Germline V CDR1 and CDR2: SEHNR, FQNEAQ (reference sequence). After removal of 4 bases from V and 0 bases from J, the junction contained 7 bases not matched to a gene. The CDR3 totals 16 residues.

CDR3 nucleotides: TGTGCCAGCAGCACTCAGGGGGAAAGAAACACCATATATTTT. Translating gives CASSTQGERNTIYF. The chain is built from TRBV2 and TRBJ1-3; TRBD1 agrees at 7 bases. This CDR3 comprises 14 residues. The germline CDR1 and CDR2 sequences are SNHLY and FYNNEI. J lost 5 bases, V lost 6 bases, and 7 bases had no gene match.

V gene TRBV6-5 combines with J gene TRBJ1-6, with TRBD1 identical over 8 bases. Germline V gives CDR1 MNHEY, CDR2 SVGAGI. J was trimmed by 10 bases and V by 6 bases; bases with no gene match: 8. This CDR3 spans 14 amino acids. The CDR3 loop reads CASRLDRAGSPLHF. DNA of the CDR3: TGTGCCAGCAGACTGGACAGGGCAGGATCACCCCTCCACTTT.

A single count supports this clone. The rearrangement joins TRBV28 to TRBJ1-4, with 10 bases lining up with TRBD1. V lost 6 bases to trimming and J lost 8 bases; unmatched junction nucleotides: 6. This CDR3 comprises 14 residues. The germline CDR1 and CDR2 sequences are MDHEN and SYDVKM. In DNA, the CDR3 is TGTGCCAGCAGGGACGACAGGGGGCTCGAAAAACTGTTTTTT. Amino acids: CASRDDRGLEKLFF.

The rearrangement uses TRBV18 and TRBJ1-3, with D perhaps matching TRBD1 (5 bases). The length of the CDR3 is 15 residues. CDR1 and CDR2 (germline): KGHSH, LQKENI. V gave up 5 bases and J gave up 0 bases, with 11 bases separating them. The CDR3 nucleotides are TGTGCCAGCTCATACGACAGCTTCTCTGGAAACACCATATATTTT. Residues: CASSYDSFSGNTIYF.

The chain couples TRBV7-2 to TRBJ1-4; TRBD1 is a possible D gene (6 bases). Trimming left V 1 base short and J 8 bases short, with 14 bases between. From germline, CDR1 is SGHTA and CDR2 FQGNSA. This CDR3 has 15 residues. The CDR3 DNA follows: TGTGCCAGCAGCTTAGTTGGGGGAGGGGGAGAAAAACTGTTTTTT. Its translation is CASSLVGGGGEKLFF. The full variable domain, its missing parts supplied by reference TRBV7-2 and TRBJ1-4, is GAGVSQSPSNKVTEKGKDVELRCDPISGHTALYWYRQSLGQGLEFLIYFQGNSAPDKSGLPSDRFSAERTGGSVSTLTIQRTQQEDSAVYLCASSLVGGGGEKLFFGSGTQLSVL.

J is TRBJ1-4 and V is TRBV5-6; the match to TRBD1 covers 8 bases. Germline values: CDR1 SGHDT, CDR2 YYEEEE. Trimming removed 4 bases from V and 5 bases from J; junction bases left unmatched: 7. This CDR3 has 15 amino acids. The CDR3 loop is CASSIPGTGNEKLFF. The CDR3 nucleotides read TGTGCCAGCAGCATCCCCGGGACAGGAAATGAAAAACTGTTTTTT.

The chain links TRBV28 to TRBJ2-7, with 8 bases that match TRBD1. The CDR3 loop spans 14 amino acids. Unmatched junction bases numbered 5, after V lost 5 bases and J lost 2 bases. Germline V lookup: CDR1 MDHEN, CDR2 SYDVKM. CDR3: CASSAGQGPYEQYF. CDR3 nucleotides: TGTGCCAGCAGTGCCGGACAGGGTCCCTACGAGCAGTACTTC.